The rows below give T cell receptor beta chains drawn from one sample of a study of T cells in Graves' hyperthyroidism and ophthalmopathy. TCRdb re-derived calls from the multiplex PCR reads in MiXCR, one entry per CDR3 protein. The repertoire has about 380,000 distinct CDR3 sequences, about 14% of them found once; the top ten carry around 20%. Sequencing used blood. These receptors were taken from a woman under 40 with Graves' ophthalmopathy. The CDR3 runs from the conserved cysteine through the conserved F or W. The order of the fields is CDR3 protein, CDR3 DNA, J gene, clone size, D gene, V gene. The D gene is left open where the match is weak. Clone size is not always given. Where it is, it says once, few, many or a class for expanded clones.

CDR3 protein: CSAYWTSGGAGTDTQYF
CDR3 DNA: TGCAGTGCTTATTGGACTAGCGGGGGGGCCGGCACAGATACGCAGTATTTT
J gene: TRBJ2-3
clone size: many
D gene: TRBD2
V gene: TRBV20-1

CDR3 protein: CASNRDRLSYEQYF
CDR3 DNA: TGTGCCAGCAATCGGGACAGACTCTCCTACGAGCAGTACTTC
J gene: TRBJ2-7
clone size: many
D gene: TRBD1
V gene: TRBV12-3/TRBV12-4

CDR3 protein: CASSLEGPGRVGVYQETQYF
CDR3 DNA: TGTGCCAGCAGCCTGGAGGGGCCCGGCAGGGTAGGGGTGTACCAAGAGACCCAGTACTTC
J gene: TRBJ2-5
clone size: many
D gene: .
V gene: TRBV5-6

CDR3 protein: CASSVGPDFNTGELFF
CDR3 DNA: TGTGCCAGCAGCGTAGGTCCGGACTTTAACACCGGGGAGCTGTTTTTT
J gene: TRBJ2-2
clone size: few
D gene: .
V gene: TRBV9

CDR3 protein: CASSLDSFQTQYF
CDR3 DNA: TGTGCCAGCAGCTTAGACAGCTTTCAGACCCAGTACTTC
J gene: TRBJ2-5
clone size: .
D gene: .
V gene: TRBV5-8

CDR3 protein: CASLSPRYNEQFF
CDR3 DNA: TGTGCCAGCCTTTCCCCACGGTACAATGAGCAGTTCTTC
J gene: TRBJ2-1
clone size: many
D gene: .
V gene: TRBV28

CDR3 protein: CASSLLTKGVHEQYF
CDR3 DNA: TGTGCCAGCAGTTTATTGACTAAGGGGGTACACGAGCAGTACTTC
J gene: TRBJ2-7
clone size: many
D gene: .
V gene: TRBV28

CDR3 protein: CSATTGSGNTIYF
CDR3 DNA: TGCAGTGCTACCACAGGTTCTGGAAACACCATATATTTT
J gene: TRBJ1-3
clone size: .
D gene: .
V gene: TRBV20-1

CDR3 protein: CSVDPRAGGQVGKQYF
CDR3 DNA: TGCAGCGTTGACCCCCGGGCCGGGGGTCAGGTCGGCAAGCAGTACTTC
J gene: TRBJ2-7
clone size: .
D gene: .
V gene: TRBV29-1

CDR3 protein: CASSYWTGPPGEQYF
CDR3 DNA: TGCGCCAGCAGCTACTGGACAGGGCCCCCGGGCGAGCAGTACTTC
J gene: TRBJ2-7
clone size: .
D gene: TRBD1
V gene: TRBV5-1